The sequence of this TCR beta chain was determined in a study of blood T cell repertoires in COVID-19. In the study overall: Sources were T cells, B-cell-depleted T cells, or PBMCs; the material itself was cDNA or gDNA.

Germline CDR1 is SGHAT and CDR2 is FQNNGV. The CDR3 extends over 15 amino acids. Deletions cut 2 bases from V and 1 base from J, with 9 bases between. Authors' data handling: Reference gene primer amplification gave estimated nucleated cell counts. The table came from immunoSEQ multiplex PCR; TCRdb's copy has only in-frame clones and leaves some out. V, J and clone size derive from that table, while D and trimming were established from the DNA sequence. The sample has about 480,000 clones; roughly 90% are singletons. V and J are TRBV11-2 and TRBJ2-1, with D perhaps TRBD2 (6 bases). The sample comprised PBMCs or T cells enriched from blood (not recorded which). The origin of this receptor is a woman aged 40 to 50 who had recovered from COVID-19. The CDR3 loop reads CASSLMRGSYNEQFF. Written as DNA, the CDR3 is TGTGCCAGCAGCTTAATGCGGGGATCCTACAATGAGCAGTTCTTC. The whole variable domain, filled in from reference TRBV11-2 and TRBJ2-1, reads EAGVAQSPRYKIIEKRQSVAFWCNPISGHATLYWYQQILGQGPKLLIQFQNNGVVDDSQLPKDRFSAERLKGVDSTLKIQPAKLEDSAVYLCASSLMRGSYNEQFFGPGTRLTVL.